The text below deals with one TCR beta chain. The sample is drawn from a study of blood T cell repertoires in COVID-19. At the level of the study: The analysed material was cDNA or gDNA that came from T cells, B-cell-depleted T cells, or PBMCs.

The CDR3 has 15 residues. V trimming: 2 bases; J trimming: 5 bases; junction bases outside the gene matches: 6. Germline V CDR1 and CDR2: MNHEY, SVGEGT. Per the authors' pipeline: Amplification of reference gene primers was used by the study to estimate nucleated cell counts. Sequencing used immunoSEQ multiplex PCR; TCRdb keeps in-frame clones, though not all of them. V and J calls and clone size are as listed in that table; D and trimming were resolved from the DNA. The sample holds more than 50,000 clones, around 87% seen once. The sequence was collected from a man aged 55 to 70 with active COVID-19. The sequenced sample consisted of peripheral blood. V is TRBV6-2 or TRBV6-3 and J is TRBJ2-7; 10 nucleotides match TRBD2. The CDR3 here is CASSYATSGNHEQYF. The DNA for the CDR3 is TGTGCCAGCAGTTACGCTACTAGCGGGAACCACGAGCAGTACTTC.